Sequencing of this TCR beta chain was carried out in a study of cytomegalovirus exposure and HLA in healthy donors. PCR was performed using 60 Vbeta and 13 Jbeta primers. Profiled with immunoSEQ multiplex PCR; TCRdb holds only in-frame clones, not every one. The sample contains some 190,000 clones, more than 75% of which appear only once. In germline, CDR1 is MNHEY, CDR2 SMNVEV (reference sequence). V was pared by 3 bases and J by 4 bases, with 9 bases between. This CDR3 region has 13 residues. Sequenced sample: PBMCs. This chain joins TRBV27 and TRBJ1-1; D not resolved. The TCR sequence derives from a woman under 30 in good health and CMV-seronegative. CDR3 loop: CASSFQEGTEAFF. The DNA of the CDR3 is TGTGCCAGCAGTTTCCAGGAGGGCACTGAAGCTTTCTTT.